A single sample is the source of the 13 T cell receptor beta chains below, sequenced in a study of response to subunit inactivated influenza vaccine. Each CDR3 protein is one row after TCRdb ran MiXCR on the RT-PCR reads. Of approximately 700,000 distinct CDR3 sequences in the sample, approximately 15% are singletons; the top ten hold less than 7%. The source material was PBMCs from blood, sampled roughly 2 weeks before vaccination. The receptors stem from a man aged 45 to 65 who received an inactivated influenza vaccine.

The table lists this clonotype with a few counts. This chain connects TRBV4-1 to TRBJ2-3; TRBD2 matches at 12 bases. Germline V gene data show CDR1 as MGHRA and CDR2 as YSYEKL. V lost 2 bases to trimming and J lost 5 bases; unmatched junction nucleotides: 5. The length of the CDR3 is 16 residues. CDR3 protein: CASSQPTSGSQDTQYF. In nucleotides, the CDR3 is TGCGCCAGCAGCCAACCGACTAGCGGGAGTCAAGATACGCAGTATTTT.

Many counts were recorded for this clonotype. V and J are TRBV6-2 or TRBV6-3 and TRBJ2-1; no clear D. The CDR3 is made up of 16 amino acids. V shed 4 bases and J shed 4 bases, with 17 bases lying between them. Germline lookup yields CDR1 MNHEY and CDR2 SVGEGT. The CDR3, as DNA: TGTGCCAGCAGTTCCTTCTCCCCTGATCTTTACAATGAGCAGTTCTTC. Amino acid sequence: CASSSFSPDLYNEQFF.

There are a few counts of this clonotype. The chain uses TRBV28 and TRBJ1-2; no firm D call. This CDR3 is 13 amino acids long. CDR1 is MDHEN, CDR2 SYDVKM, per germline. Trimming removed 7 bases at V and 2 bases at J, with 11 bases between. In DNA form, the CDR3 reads TGTGCCAGCAAAGATCCGATGAACTATGGCTACACCTTC. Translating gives CASKDPMNYGYTF.

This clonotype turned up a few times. CDR3 sequence (DNA): TGTGCCAGCAGCGAGGTGGGGGGGAAGGCCGGGGAGCTGTTTTTT. Amino acid sequence: CASSEVGGKAGELFF. The rearrangement links TRBV6-2 or TRBV6-3 to TRBJ2-2; TRBD2 aligns across 7 bases. The V and J ends lost 6 bases and 6 bases, in that order; junction bases with no gene match: 10. The CDR3 sequence is 15 residues long. Germline lookup yields CDR1 MNHEY and CDR2 SVGEGT.

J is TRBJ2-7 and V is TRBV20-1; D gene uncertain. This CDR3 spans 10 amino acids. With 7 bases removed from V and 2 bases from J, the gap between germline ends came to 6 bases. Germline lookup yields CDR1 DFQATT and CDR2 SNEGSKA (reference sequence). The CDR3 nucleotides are TGCAGTGTTCCAGCCTACGAGCAGTACTTC. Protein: CSVPAYEQYF.

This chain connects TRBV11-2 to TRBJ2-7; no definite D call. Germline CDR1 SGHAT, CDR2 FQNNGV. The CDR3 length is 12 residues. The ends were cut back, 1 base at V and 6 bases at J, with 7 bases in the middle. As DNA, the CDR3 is TGTGCCAGCAGCTTAGGAGCGTTCGAGCAGTACTTC. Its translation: CASSLGAFEQYF.

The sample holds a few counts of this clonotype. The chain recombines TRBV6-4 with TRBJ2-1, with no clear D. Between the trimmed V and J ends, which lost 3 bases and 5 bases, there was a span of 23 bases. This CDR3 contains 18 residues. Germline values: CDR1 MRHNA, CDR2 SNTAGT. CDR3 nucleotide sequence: TGTGCCAGCAGTGATCCGACCCGGAAGCCACCCAAAAACAATGAGCAGTTCTTC. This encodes CASSDPTRKPPKNNEQFF.

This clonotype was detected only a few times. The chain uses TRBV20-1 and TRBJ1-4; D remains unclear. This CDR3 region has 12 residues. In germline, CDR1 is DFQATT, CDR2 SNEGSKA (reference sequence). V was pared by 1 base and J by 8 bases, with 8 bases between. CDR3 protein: CSARGVREKLFF. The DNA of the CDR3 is TGCAGTGCTAGAGGAGTACGGGAAAAACTGTTTTTT.

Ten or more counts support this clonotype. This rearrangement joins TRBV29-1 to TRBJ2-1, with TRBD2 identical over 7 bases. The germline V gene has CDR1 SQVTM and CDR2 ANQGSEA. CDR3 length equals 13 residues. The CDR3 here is CTFRGRAWNEQFF. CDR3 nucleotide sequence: TGCACCTTTAGAGGGAGGGCATGGAATGAGCAGTTCTTC.

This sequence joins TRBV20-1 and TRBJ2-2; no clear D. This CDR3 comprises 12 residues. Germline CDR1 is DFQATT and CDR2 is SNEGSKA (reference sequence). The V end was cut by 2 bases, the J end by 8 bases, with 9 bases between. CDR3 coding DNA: TGCAGTGCTAGAACACGAAGTGGGGAGCTGTTTTTT. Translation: CSARTRSGELFF.

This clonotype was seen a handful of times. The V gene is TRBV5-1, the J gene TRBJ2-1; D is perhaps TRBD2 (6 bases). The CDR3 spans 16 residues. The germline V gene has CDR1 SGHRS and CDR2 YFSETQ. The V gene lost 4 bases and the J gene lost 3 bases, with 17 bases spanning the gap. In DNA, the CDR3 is TGCGCCAGCAGCCCACCCCGGGGGACCTTCTACAATGAGCAGTTCTTC. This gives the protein CASSPPRGTFYNEQFF.

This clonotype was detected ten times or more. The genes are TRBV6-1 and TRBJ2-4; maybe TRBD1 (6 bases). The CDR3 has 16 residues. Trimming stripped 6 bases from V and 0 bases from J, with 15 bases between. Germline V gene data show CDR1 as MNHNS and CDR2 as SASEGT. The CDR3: CASRRGQILAKNIQYF. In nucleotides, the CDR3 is TGTGCCAGCAGACGTGGACAGATACTAGCCAAAAACATTCAGTACTTC.

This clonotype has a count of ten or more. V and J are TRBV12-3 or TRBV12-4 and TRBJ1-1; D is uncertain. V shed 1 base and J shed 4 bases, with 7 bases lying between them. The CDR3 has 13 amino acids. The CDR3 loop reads CASSLDRSTEAFF. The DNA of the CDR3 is TGTGCCAGCAGTTTAGATCGCAGCACTGAAGCTTTCTTT.